The source of this T cell receptor beta chain is a study of T cells in narcolepsy. Study summary: Patients with NT1 or NT2 and healthy control donors were enrolled.

With regard to this clone: Its antigen remains unknown.

With V trimmed by 1 base and J by 0 bases, 4 bases remained unmatched. The CDR3 is 17 amino acids. CDR1 and CDR2 (germline): SEHNR, FQNEAQ (reference sequence). This table comes from immunoSEQ multiplex PCR, and its TCRdb copy is limited to in-frame clones, with some not included. The sample gives tens of thousands of clones, around 90% of which show up once; more than 0.9% is in the top ten. Findings and limits, study-wide: Some memory CD4+ repertoires had no autoreactive clone sequences. Same-patient CSF and blood CD4+ T cell clonotypes included HCRT-specific and TRIB2-specific autoreactive ones. Autoreactive clonotypes reportedly recurred in blood of same and different patients, not controls.

The sequence came from a human donor with narcolepsy. The source material was CD45RA- memory CD4+ T cells from PBMCs. The rearrangement joins TRBV7-9 to TRBJ1-1; 11 bases match TRBD1. CDR3 amino acids: CASSLGTGGWVNTEAFF. The DNA of the CDR3 is TGTGCCAGCAGCTTAGGGACAGGGGGCTGGGTGAACACTGAAGCTTTCTTT.